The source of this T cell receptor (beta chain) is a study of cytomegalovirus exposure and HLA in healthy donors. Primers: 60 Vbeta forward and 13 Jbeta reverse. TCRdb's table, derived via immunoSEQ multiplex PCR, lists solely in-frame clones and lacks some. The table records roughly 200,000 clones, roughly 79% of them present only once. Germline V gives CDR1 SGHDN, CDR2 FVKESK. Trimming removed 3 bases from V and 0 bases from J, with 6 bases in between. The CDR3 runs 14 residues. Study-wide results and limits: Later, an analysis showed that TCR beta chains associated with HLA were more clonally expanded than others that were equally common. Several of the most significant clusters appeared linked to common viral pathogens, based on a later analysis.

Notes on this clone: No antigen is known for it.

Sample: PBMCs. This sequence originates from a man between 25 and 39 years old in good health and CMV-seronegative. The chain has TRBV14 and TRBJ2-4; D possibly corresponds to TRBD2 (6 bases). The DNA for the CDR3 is TGTGCCAGCAGCCAGGGACTAGCCAAAAACATTCAGTACTTC. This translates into CASSQGLAKNIQYF.